The table lists the clone carrying this T cell receptor (beta chain) with a few counts. The sample comes from a study of blood T cell repertoires in COVID-19. Study in general: Sites in the United States, Italy and Spain provided acute and convalescent COVID-19 samples.

Germline V lookup: CDR1 SGHRS, CDR2 YFSETQ. CDR3 length: 15 residues. Trimming cost V 7 bases and J 4 bases; bases outside gene matches: 5. Per the study methods: How many nucleated cells were present was estimated from reference gene primer amplification. Clones were sequenced by immunoSEQ multiplex PCR, and TCRdb holds only the in-frame ones, with some missing. The DNA gave D and trimming, while V, J and clone size come from that table. Here the sample spans approximately 130,000 clones, 82% being singletons. The TCR was taken from a human donor in a cohort sampled during active COVID-19. The material sequenced was peripheral blood. J is TRBJ2-1 and V is TRBV5-1, with 13 bases lining up with TRBD2. CDR3 DNA: TGCGCCAGCTTACTAGCGGGGGGGCAGTACAATGAGCAGTTCTTC. Translating gives CASLLAGGQYNEQFF.